Following are 18 T cell receptor beta chains from one sample sequenced in a study of identical twins. TCRdb used MiXCR to reprocess the 5' RACE reads, holding one entry per CDR3 protein. The data contain about 810,000 distinct CDR3 sequences, about 12% of them singletons. The data were also submitted as part of a second study, on yellow fever vaccine responses in identical twins.

Material: PBMCs. These receptors were obtained from a woman younger than 35 in good health.

The chain uses TRBV9 and TRBJ1-5; 7 nucleotides agree with TRBD1. Germline CDR1 reads SGDLS; CDR2 reads YYNGEE. This CDR3 spans 18 amino acids. The junction had 15 bases not matched to a gene; V was cut back by 0 bases and J by 6 bases. Here the CDR3 reads CASSVGPGQPPFIQPQHF. Written as DNA, the CDR3 is TGTGCCAGCAGCGTAGGCCCGGGACAGCCGCCGTTTATTCAGCCCCAGCATTTT.

This clonotype was seen only a few times. V usage is TRBV3-1 and J usage is TRBJ2-3; D gene ambiguous. The V gene's germline CDR1 is LGHDT and CDR2 YNNKEL (reference sequence). Trimming took off 2 bases at V and 1 base at J, with 7 bases between the two ends. The CDR3 spans 14 residues. CDR3 loop: CASSQPWGTDTQYF. The CDR3 DNA follows: TGTGCCAGCAGCCAACCTTGGGGCACAGATACGCAGTATTTT.

This clonotype was recorded many times. The V gene is TRBV12-3 or TRBV12-4, the J gene TRBJ2-1; 7 bases map to TRBD1. The junction had 18 bases not matched to a gene; V was cut back by 6 bases and J by 7 bases. The CDR3 totals 17 residues. The CDR3 DNA is TGTGCCAGCAGGGGGCTCGGGACAGTCTGGGGCAGGAATGAGCAGTTCTTC. Protein: CASRGLGTVWGRNEQFF.

The chain carries TRBV20-1 and TRBJ2-7; D not resolved. The ends were cut back, 2 bases at V and 3 bases at J, with 11 bases in the middle. This CDR3 spans 13 amino acids. Germline V lookup: CDR1 DFQATT, CDR2 SNEGSKA (reference sequence). CDR3 bases: TGCAGTGCTAGACCCCCCGGTCGCTACGAGCAGTACTTC. Its protein is CSARPPGRYEQYF.

This clonotype came up a few times. The chain joins TRBV6-1 to TRBJ2-1, with D perhaps matching TRBD2 (6 bases). The CDR3 spans 13 residues. Trimming stripped 7 bases from V and 9 bases from J, with 16 bases between. Germline V gives CDR1 MNHNS, CDR2 SASEGT. DNA for the CDR3: TGTGCCAGCACCCAGGCTGAAGCGGGTGAGCAGTTCTTC. Protein product: CASTQAEAGEQFF.

This clonotype was seen a single time. Being one base from a much bigger clone, this may be a read error. This rearrangement joins TRBV20-1 to TRBJ1-6; weak D call: TRBD1 (5 bases). Trimming stripped 6 bases from V and 4 bases from J, with 16 bases between. From germline, CDR1 is DFQATT and CDR2 SNEGSKA (reference sequence). CDR3 length equals 15 residues. The CDR3 is CSATGRDVYNSPLHF. The CDR3 DNA reads TGCAGTGCCACAGGACGCGATGTATATAATTCACCCCTCCACTTT.

This CDR3 reads CATSRDQGSSLSGELFF. The DNA for the CDR3 is TGTGCCACCAGCAGAGATCAGGGTTCGAGCCTTTCCGGGGAGCTGTTTTTT. The chain uses TRBV15 and TRBJ2-2; D is possibly TRBD1 (5 bases). Germline lookup yields CDR1 LNHNV and CDR2 YYDKDF (reference sequence). This CDR3 has 17 amino acids. V was clipped by 0 bases and J by 6 bases, with 17 bases between them. Variable domain in full (rest from reference TRBV15 and TRBJ2-2): DAMVIQNPRYQVTQFGKPVTLSCSQTLNHNVMYWYQQKSSQAPKLLFHYYDKDFNNEADTPDNFQSRRPNTSFCFLDIRSPGLGDTAMYLCATSRDQGSSLSGELFFGEGSRLTVL.

This clonotype was seen many times. The chain carries TRBV6-5 and TRBJ2-3; D is undetermined. Germline CDR1 and CDR2: MNHEY and SVGAGI. The CDR3 loop spans 15 amino acids. The ends were cut back, 3 bases at V and 1 base at J, with 11 bases in the middle. CDR3 bases: TGTGCCAGCAGTTATGGTGGTATAGGCACAGATACGCAGTATTTT. Its translation is CASSYGGIGTDTQYF.

This chain joins TRBV25-1 and TRBJ1-4; D is uncertain. V shed 4 bases and J shed 6 bases, with 9 bases lying between them. There are 13 residues in the CDR3. Germline V lookup: CDR1 MGHDK, CDR2 SYGVNS. CDR3 sequence (DNA): TGTGCCAGCAGTGGGAGGGTTTATGAAAAACTGTTTTTT. Protein product: CASSGRVYEKLFF.

In this sample, this clonotype turned up many times. The V gene is TRBV5-1, the J gene TRBJ2-1; D not certain. CDR3 length: 14 residues. The V end was cut by 1 base, the J end by 8 bases, with 13 bases between. The germline V gene has CDR1 SGHRS and CDR2 YFSETQ. In DNA form, the CDR3 reads TGCGCCAGCAGCTTGTATCCTGCTATAGATGAGCAGTTCTTC. It is translated as CASSLYPAIDEQFF.

A few counts support this clonotype. The V call is TRBV12-3 or TRBV12-4, the J call TRBJ2-7; D may be TRBD1 or TRBD2 (6 bases each). V was pared by 4 bases and J by 3 bases, with 16 bases between. The CDR3 has 15 residues. CDR3 bases: TGTGCCAGCAGTTCCCAGGGGACTCCGGTCTACGAGCAGTACTTC. Translated: CASSSQGTPVYEQYF.

The genes are TRBV5-1 and TRBJ2-7; 11 nucleotides agree with TRBD2. This CDR3 is built from 17 residues. V was clipped by 4 bases and J by 0 bases; unmatched bases: 9. The germline V gene encodes CDR1 SGHRS and CDR2 YFSETQ. CDR3 in amino acids: CASSPGTSGLSSYEQYF. CDR3 bases: TGCGCCAGCAGCCCGGGGACTAGCGGCCTTAGCTCCTACGAGCAGTACTTC.

There are a few counts of this clonotype. The V call is TRBV29-1, the J call TRBJ1-1; D gene ambiguous. Germline V gives CDR1 SQVTM, CDR2 ANQGSEA. The V and J ends lost 4 bases and 5 bases respectively, with 14 bases between them. The CDR3 covers 13 residues. The CDR3 sequence: CSVGGGKGTEAFF. CDR3 DNA: TGCAGCGTTGGCGGTGGGAAGGGTACTGAAGCTTTCTTT.

Only a few counts were recorded for this clonotype. The rearrangement uses TRBV7-9 and TRBJ2-3, with D possibly matching TRBD2 (6 bases). This CDR3 has 16 amino acids. Germline V gene sequence: CDR1 SEHNR, CDR2 FQNEAQ (reference sequence). Trimming left V 4 bases short and J 8 bases short, with 22 bases between. In DNA form, the CDR3 reads TGTGCCAGCAGCTCCACCCCGGTCGGGGGTCCCCTTACGCAGTATTTT. Translated, it gives CASSSTPVGGPLTQYF.

The sample holds many counts of this clonotype. This chain joins TRBV29-1 and TRBJ2-1, with 7 bases that match TRBD2. This CDR3 has 12 residues. V lost 7 bases and J lost 3; bases outside the gene matches: 3. The V gene's germline CDR1 is SQVTM and CDR2 ANQGSEA. The CDR3 bases are TGCAGCGCCGGGGACTACTACAATGAGCAGTTCTTC. It encodes CSAGDYYNEQFF.

This clonotype was counted at least ten times. This chain joins TRBV5-1 and TRBJ2-1, with 12 nucleotides matching TRBD2. Germline V gives CDR1 SGHRS, CDR2 YFSETQ. The CDR3 is made up of 15 amino acids. V lost 0 bases to trimming and J lost 9 bases; unmatched junction nucleotides: 4. The CDR3 DNA reads TGCGCCAGCAGCTTGGCCGGACTAGCGGGAACTGAGCAGTTCTTC. As protein: CASSLAGLAGTEQFF.

In DNA, the CDR3 is TGTGCCACCAGCAGAGAAACTGCCCTGAGGGGGGGGGCCAACGTCCTGACTTTC. Translated: CATSRETALRGGANVLTF. The chain employs TRBV15 and TRBJ2-6; D is perhaps TRBD1 (6 bases). Trimming removed 0 bases at V and 4 bases at J, with 16 bases between. The CDR3 spans 18 residues. The germline gives CDR1 LNHNV, CDR2 YYDKDF (reference sequence).

The chain links TRBV2 to TRBJ2-7; maybe TRBD2 (5 bases). V shed 8 bases and J shed 6 bases, with 17 bases lying between them. This CDR3 has 13 amino acids. The germline V gene has CDR1 SNHLY and CDR2 FYNNEI. The CDR3 here is CASVQQYGVEQYF. CDR3 sequence (DNA): TGTGCCAGCGTCCAGCAGTACGGGGTCGAGCAGTACTTC.